This T cell receptor beta chain was captured by sequencing in a study of T cells in Graves' hyperthyroidism and ophthalmopathy. RNA transcripts provided the source from which TCR beta CDR3 regions were amplified. Primed by the HTBI set, a first-round RT-PCR was run on the TCR CDR3. MiXCR was run by TCRdb on the multiplex PCR reads, yielding one entry per CDR3 protein. Altogether 300,000 or so distinct CDR3 sequences are present, roughly 15% being singletons, with the ten largest covering roughly 33%. The study left out patients who had uncontrolled infection, other autoimmune disease, pregnancy or lactation. Using more than 7.5 ml of fresh peripheral blood, PBMCs were prepared. Sequenced: blood. This clonotype was obtained from a man aged 25 to 40 with Graves' hyperthyroidism.

The DNA of the CDR3 is TGCAGTGCTAGAGATCATACTACGGGGGTTGGCGAGCAGTACTTC. This translates into CSARDHTTGVGEQYF. This chain joins TRBV20-1 and TRBJ2-7, with D maybe TRBD2 (6 bases). The CDR3 runs to 15 residues. Trimming took off 0 bases at V and 6 bases at J, with 18 bases between the two ends. Germline V gene lookup returns CDR1 DFQATT and CDR2 SNEGSKA (reference sequence).